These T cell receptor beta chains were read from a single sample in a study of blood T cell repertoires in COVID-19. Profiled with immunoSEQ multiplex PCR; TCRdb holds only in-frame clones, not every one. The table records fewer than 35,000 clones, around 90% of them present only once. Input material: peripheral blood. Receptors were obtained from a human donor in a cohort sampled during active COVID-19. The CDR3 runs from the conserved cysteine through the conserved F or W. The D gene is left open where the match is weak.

CASSFSDRYNEQFF,TRBJ2-1,TRBV7-9,NA
CASSPGTAGNTIYF,TRBJ1-3,TRBV18,TRBD1
CASSPTTLTDSNQPQHF,TRBJ1-5,TRBV27,NA
CASSYSGRGRIQYF,TRBJ2-4,TRBV6-2/TRBV6-3,TRBD1
CASTLGGGSTDTQYF,TRBJ2-3,TRBV5-4,NA
CASSSTFPTLGSGTDTQYF,TRBJ2-3,TRBV4-1,NA
CASSLRPGQGGTDTQYF,TRBJ2-3,TRBV5-1,TRBD1
CASSPPRTSGRTNEQFF,TRBJ2-1,TRBV27,TRBD2
CASSYRVEAFF,TRBJ1-1,TRBV5-6,NA
CASSYTGAHNEQFF,TRBJ2-1,TRBV3-1/TRBV3-2,TRBD1
CASRRGQRGPNSPLHF,TRBJ1-6,TRBV5-1,NA
CATRYGGGINEQFF,TRBJ2-1,TRBV6-5,TRBD2
CASSEPWDTYGYTF,TRBJ1-2,TRBV6-1,NA
CASTPGQVNEQYF,TRBJ2-7,TRBV5-1,TRBD1
CASTWQYEGGSQETQYF,TRBJ2-5,TRBV11-2,TRBD2
CASSGGLGQETQYF,TRBJ2-5,TRBV5-4,NA
CASSGVQNEKLFF,TRBJ1-4,TRBV7-9,NA
CASKWTLDTEAFF,TRBJ1-1,TRBV12-3/TRBV12-4,NA
CASSSRARGDSNQPQHF,TRBJ1-5,TRBV7-9,TRBD1
CASSFRDRGVRSSGNTIYF,TRBJ1-3,TRBV13,TRBD1
CASSIAPGLLKETQYF,TRBJ2-5,TRBV19,TRBD2
CASSDSTREKGGGDPTGELFF,TRBJ2-2,TRBV6-4,NA
CAGALAGGNEQYF,TRBJ2-7,TRBV7-9,TRBD2
CASSPRAGLNTEAFF,TRBJ1-1,TRBV3-1/TRBV3-2,NA
CASSYRGASGQETQYF,TRBJ2-5,TRBV7-9,NA
CASSPRRGGRTEAFF,TRBJ1-1,TRBV18,NA
CASSSSTSGRGNEQFF,TRBJ2-1,TRBV27,TRBD2
CASSEQGAIWGSPLHF,TRBJ1-6,TRBV2,TRBD1
CASQGAYEQYF,TRBJ2-7,TRBV3-1/TRBV3-2,NA
CASSSRTSGNEQFF,TRBJ2-1,TRBV11-3,TRBD2
CASSPPPGGAFF,TRBJ1-1,TRBV19,TRBD1
CASSSAGGRAIHEQYF,TRBJ2-7,TRBV27,TRBD2
CASSPRDSNEKLFF,TRBJ1-4,TRBV18,TRBD1
CASSLRDTNQPQHF,TRBJ1-5,TRBV19,NA
CAISPGGSTDTQYF,TRBJ2-3,TRBV10-3,TRBD2
CASSLEAGGYPEAFF,TRBJ1-1,TRBV5-1,NA
CASSSVRGGGETQYF,TRBJ2-5,TRBV7-2,NA
CASSSWGGYTF,TRBJ1-2,TRBV4-1,NA
CASTMNSNTEAFF,TRBJ1-1,TRBV5-1,NA
CASSPGTDLHGYTF,TRBJ1-2,TRBV9,TRBD1
CASSLSYNEKLFF,TRBJ1-4,TRBV7-2,NA
CASSSSGRSGANVLTF,TRBJ2-6,TRBV11-2,NA
CASSFTGFMNTEAFF,TRBJ1-1,TRBV7-2,NA
CASSYSSGEQYF,TRBJ2-7,TRBV6-2/TRBV6-3,NA
CASSAYRGRETDTQYF,TRBJ2-3,TRBV14,TRBD1
CASSQEARFEQFF,TRBJ2-1,TRBV3-1/TRBV3-2,NA
CASNPTGGNYGYTF,TRBJ1-2,TRBV7-2,TRBD1
CSVKDRGIHEQYF,TRBJ2-7,TRBV29-1,TRBD1
CASSQEIDPDNRANEQFF,TRBJ2-1,TRBV3-1/TRBV3-2,NA
CASSRTGSGNTIYF,TRBJ1-3,TRBV6-5,TRBD1
CASSKATPRGLGSYEQYF,TRBJ2-7,TRBV21-1,NA
CATSDPRESNQPQHF,TRBJ1-5,TRBV24-1,NA